A selection of T cell receptor beta chains follows, all from one sample in a study of OX40 agonist ivuxolimab in advanced cancers. TCRdb's table, derived via immunoSEQ multiplex PCR, lists solely in-frame clones and lacks some. Of 100,000 to 130,000 clones listed, 75% to 95% are singletons. Sequencing was performed on CD4+ or CD8+ T cells sorted from blood, taken in a trial of the OX40 agonist ivuxolimab. Every receptor here comes from an adult with an advanced solid tumor such as melanoma, head and neck, liver or kidney cancer. Both conserved end residues are part of each CDR3. Each record gives: V gene, CDR3 protein.

V: TRBV15
CDR3: CATSSNSAPGRIFEQYF

V: TRBV6-5
CDR3: CASSYNRQETQYF

V: TRBV6-1
CDR3: CASRMDRISYNEQFF

V: TRBV30
CDR3: CAWSAGGGDGYTF

V: TRBV7-3
CDR3: CASSPGLAAYNEQFF

V: TRBV4-2
CDR3: CASSQGGGRELFF

V: TRBV30
CDR3: CAWSGGAGLGHQPQHF

V: TRBV5-1
CDR3: CASSPEQGADTQYF

V: TRBV2
CDR3: CASSEWDLSSYEQYF

V: TRBV5-1
CDR3: CASSLGLLDPNNEQFF

V: TRBV6-6
CDR3: CASSRRGSSYNEQFF

V: TRBV6-1
CDR3: CASSESLVGTGSRRGYTF

V: TRBV6-1
CDR3: CASSERGASYEQYF

V: TRBV6-6
CDR3: CASSYSSARPQHF

V: TRBV27
CDR3: CASREKLSGANVLTF

V: TRBV6-1
CDR3: CASSELGQLGNTIYF

V: TRBV14
CDR3: CASSPLGTNYGYTF

V: TRBV28
CDR3: CASTPARGGFNEKLFF

V: TRBV11-2
CDR3: CASSHAMNTEAFF

V: TRBV19
CDR3: CASSGGAKYNEQFF

V: TRBV6-6
CDR3: CASSLAGGDYEQYF

V: TRBV18
CDR3: CASSPSVNTEAFF

V: TRBV11-2
CDR3: CASSLGGTGVEQYF

V: TRBV2
CDR3: CASSYTVETQYF

V: TRBV30
CDR3: CAWRSYPSYEQYF

V: TRBV5-5
CDR3: CASSFTDEAFF

V: TRBV10-3
CDR3: CAIGRAGDSTNEQFF

V: TRBV5-6
CDR3: CASSPAGGARTDTQYF

V: TRBV6-5
CDR3: CASTSRGEGNTIYF

V: TRBV18
CDR3: CASSPQTGQWDTEAFF

V: TRBV5-4
CDR3: CASSLGTKAGANVLTF

V: TRBV6-1
CDR3: CASTPNTGELFF

V: TRBV7-9
CDR3: CASSLGGGSTEAFF

V: TRBV27
CDR3: CASSHEPGQGAHVYGYTF

V: TRBV19
CDR3: CASSIREGATDTQYF

V: TRBV2
CDR3: CASSKQGAFEKLFF

V: TRBV27
CDR3: CARSGQPQHF

V: TRBV13
CDR3: CASSSQGSYEQYF

V: TRBV18
CDR3: CASSTAQPSSGNTIYF

V: TRBV6-6
CDR3: CASSSPPGLPNYEQYF

V: TRBV6-6
CDR3: CASRQGEGNQPQHF

V: TRBV6-6
CDR3: CASRTTLAGGRETQYF

V: TRBV5-1
CDR3: CASSLAGGNSGNTIYF

V: TRBV19
CDR3: CASRGSNQPQHF

V: TRBV5-1
CDR3: CASSSQGLADNEQFF

V: TRBV7-3
CDR3: CASSLRSGGLIYNEQFF

V: TRBV9
CDR3: CASSVDPSGQVRNEQFF

V: TRBV5-1
CDR3: CASSWTQGFEQFF

V: TRBV7-9
CDR3: CASSLVGRGLGYTF

V: TRBV10-1
CDR3: CASSERPADTQYF

V: TRBV15
CDR3: CATSRDRVDTGELFF

V: TRBV18
CDR3: CASSPSSYEQYF

V: TRBV11-2
CDR3: CASSLPLGLVRETQYF

V: TRBV13
CDR3: CASSLFTGGLGTEAFF

V: TRBV6-5
CDR3: CASRTSAPPYNEQFF